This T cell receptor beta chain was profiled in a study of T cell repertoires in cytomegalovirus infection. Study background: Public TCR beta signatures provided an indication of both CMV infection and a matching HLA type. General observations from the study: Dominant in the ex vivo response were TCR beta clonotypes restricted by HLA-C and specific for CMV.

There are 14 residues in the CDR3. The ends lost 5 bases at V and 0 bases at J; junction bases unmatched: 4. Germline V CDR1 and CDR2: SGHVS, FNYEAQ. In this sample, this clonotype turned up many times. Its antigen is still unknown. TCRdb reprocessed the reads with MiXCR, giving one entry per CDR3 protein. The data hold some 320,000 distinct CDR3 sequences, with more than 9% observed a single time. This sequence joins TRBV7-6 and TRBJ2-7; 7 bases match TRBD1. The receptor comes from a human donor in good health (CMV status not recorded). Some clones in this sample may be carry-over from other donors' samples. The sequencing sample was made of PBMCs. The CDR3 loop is CASSPWDSSYEQYF. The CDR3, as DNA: TGTGCCAGCAGCCCCTGGGACAGCTCCTACGAGCAGTACTTC.